This T cell receptor beta chain appears in the sequencing data of a study of beta chain features in type 1 diabetes. Regarding the study as a whole: People with Type 1 diabetes carried modestly yet significantly shorter TCRB CDR3s in all four CD4+ subsets. Patients' naive, central memory and regulatory TCRB repertoires appeared more alike than those of healthy donors. The question left open here concerned HLA type influencing TCRB rearrangement.

Details on this clone: What it binds is not known.

Expressed TCRB transcripts were sequenced because the entire RNA isolate underwent reverse transcription. The method was immunoSEQ multiplex PCR; TCRdb's version includes in-frame clones alone and lacks a portion of them. The table shows about 150,000 clones, with around a tenth occurring only once. The receptor was derived from a young man in good health. Sequenced sample: central memory CD4+ T cells from blood.

The CDR3: CASSSEDSYEQYF. The CDR3 DNA reads TGTGCCAGCAGCTCCGAGGACTCCTACGAGCAGTACTTC. This chain links TRBV11-2 with TRBJ2-7, with unresolved D. CDR1 SGHAT and CDR2 FQNNGV come from the germline V gene. V was pared by 4 bases and J by 0 bases, with 7 bases between. The CDR3 loop spans 13 amino acids. The entire variable domain, with the rest obtained from reference TRBV11-2 and TRBJ2-7, is as follows: EAGVAQSPRYKIIEKRQSVAFWCNPISGHATLYWYQQILGQGPKLLIQFQNNGVVDDSQLPKDRFSAERLKGVDSTLKIQPAKLEDSAVYLCASSSEDSYEQYFGPGTRLTVT.